Each of the 7 T cell receptor beta chains below was sequenced from the same sample in a study of response to subunit inactivated influenza vaccine. Via MiXCR, TCRdb re-called the RT-PCR reads, giving one row per CDR3 protein. The sample has 250,000 to 350,000 distinct CDR3 sequences, roughly 20% seen once. Sequences were derived from PBMCs from blood, sampled less than 22 months after vaccination. These receptors came from a man aged 50 to 69 who received an inactivated influenza vaccine.

The chain combines TRBV20-1 with TRBJ2-3; 10 bases agree with TRBD2. There are 17 residues in the CDR3. CDR1 is DFQATT and CDR2 is SNEGSKA in the germline V gene (reference sequence). V trimming: 1 base; J trimming: 2 bases; junction bases outside the gene matches: 9. The CDR3 DNA follows: TGCAGTGCTAGAGGAGGGCTAGCGGGAGCCCACACAGATACGCAGTATTTT. Protein product: CSARGGLAGAHTDTQYF.

V is TRBV30 and J is TRBJ1-3; D not certain. Trimming shortened V by 0 bases and J by 7 bases, and 13 bases separated the two germline ends. Germline CDR1 and CDR2: GTSNPN and SVGIG (reference sequence). The length of the CDR3 is 14 residues. The CDR3 bases are TGTGCCTGGAGTGTTCCAGAGAGGTGGAACACCATATATTTT. This gives the protein CAWSVPERWNTIYF.

In its sample, this clonotype was seen a few times. V usage is TRBV11-3 and J usage is TRBJ1-1; possible D gene TRBD1, 5 bases. CDR1 is SGHNT, CDR2 YENEEA, per germline. This CDR3 has 15 residues. V was clipped by 3 bases and J by 4 bases, with 15 bases between them. The CDR3 spells CASSFGLGAVTEAFF. For the CDR3, the DNA is TGTGCCAGCAGCTTCGGTCTTGGGGCGGTCACTGAAGCTTTCTTT.

The chain combines TRBV12-3 or TRBV12-4 with TRBJ2-2; D could derive from TRBD1 or TRBD2 (5 bases each). This CDR3 has 14 amino acids. V was pared by 6 bases and J by 4 bases, with 12 bases between. The CDR3 nucleotides are TGTGCCAGCAGCCCCGGGACGCTCACCGGGGAGCTGTTTTTT. Translation: CASSPGTLTGELFF.

This clonotype has only a few counts. The chain combines TRBV10-2 with TRBJ1-3, with D possibly matching TRBD1 (6 bases). Germline values: CDR1 WSHSY, CDR2 SAAADI. With 8 bases removed from V and 2 bases from J, the gap between germline ends came to 16 bases. CDR3 size: 15 residues. In DNA form, the CDR3 reads TGCGCCAGCCATGACAGAACAGGGACTGGAAACACCATATATTTT. Encoded protein: CASHDRTGTGNTIYF.

The rearrangement joins TRBV10-3 to TRBJ1-1; no reliable D call. Trimming took 0 bases from V and 4 from J, leaving 9 bases between them. Germline assignment: CDR1 ENHRY and CDR2 SYGVKD. This CDR3 is built from 14 residues. The CDR3 here is CAISESGLVTEAFF. In DNA, the CDR3 is TGTGCCATCAGTGAGTCGGGTCTGGTCACTGAAGCTTTCTTT.

This chain joins TRBV7-9 and TRBJ2-1; no reliable D call. The V gene lost 1 base and the J gene lost 7 bases, with 11 bases spanning the gap. Per germline, CDR1 SEHNR and CDR2 FQNEAQ (reference sequence). CDR3 size: 14 residues. This chain's CDR3 is CASSLEERRNEQFF. CDR3 sequence (DNA): TGTGCCAGCAGCTTAGAAGAAAGACGGAATGAGCAGTTCTTC.